One sample yielded the 17 T cell receptor beta chains listed below, sequenced in a study of OX40 agonist ivuxolimab in advanced cancers. Measured with immunoSEQ multiplex PCR; TCRdb has only the in-frame clones, and not every one. The data contain roughly 80,000 clones, 90% of them singletons. The sequenced sample was CD4+ or CD8+ T cells sorted from blood, obtained in a trial of the OX40 agonist ivuxolimab. These receptors were collected from an adult with an advanced solid tumor such as melanoma, head and neck, liver or kidney cancer.

The chain recombines TRBV4-1 with TRBJ1-2; D is undetermined. The V and J ends lost 4 bases and 5 bases respectively, with 14 bases between them. Germline CDR1 reads MGHRA; CDR2 reads YSYEKL. The CDR3 is 14 residues long. CDR3 nucleotides: TGCGCCAGCAGCCCCCCGGCGGTTAAGTATGGCTACACCTTC. This gives the protein CASSPPAVKYGYTF.

This clone was counted a single time. The rearrangement links TRBV28 to TRBJ2-2; 11 nucleotides line up with TRBD2. The germline V gene has CDR1 MDHEN and CDR2 SYDVKM. The length of the CDR3 is 16 residues. Germline trimming cut 4 bases from V and 3 bases from J; bases unmatched to any gene: 4. In DNA, the CDR3 is TGTGCCAGCAGTTCACCGGGACTAGCGGACACCGGGGAGCTGTTTTTT. It specifies CASSSPGLADTGELFF.

The rearrangement uses TRBV30 and TRBJ2-7, with 9 bases identical to TRBD1. The ends lost 3 bases at V and 9 bases at J; junction bases unmatched: 9. There are 13 residues in the CDR3. Germline V gives CDR1 GTSNPN, CDR2 SVGIG (reference sequence). The CDR3 here is CAWSRDRASGQYF. CDR3 sequence (DNA): TGTGCCTGGAGCCGGGACAGGGCCAGCGGGCAGTACTTC. The whole variable domain, filled in from reference TRBV30 and TRBJ2-7, reads SQTIHQWPATLVQPVGSPLSLECTVEGTSNPNLYWYRQAAGRGLQLLFYSVGIGQISSEVPQNLSASRPQDRQFILSSKKLLLSDSGFYLCAWSRDRASGQYFGPGTRLTVT.

J is TRBJ2-7 and V is TRBV7-2; D might be TRBD1 (7 bases). Trimming stripped 1 base from V and 2 bases from J, with 12 bases between. This CDR3 has 15 residues. Germline V lookup: CDR1 SGHTA, CDR2 FQGNSA. CDR3 nucleotides: TGTGCCAGCAGCTTAGGGGCGGGACAGACCTACGAGCAGTACTTC. It yields the protein CASSLGAGQTYEQYF.

The J gene is TRBJ2-5, the V gene TRBV28, with TRBD2 identical over 10 bases. Near its end, the DNA agrees better with TRBJ2-7, so the J call may be wrong. The CDR3 is made up of 15 amino acids. Germline V gene lookup returns CDR1 MDHEN and CDR2 SYDVKM. CDR3 in DNA: TGTGCCAGCAGTTTGGGAGCGGGAGGGCTGTACGAGCAGTACTTC. Its protein product is CASSLGAGGLYEQYF.

The chain joins TRBV7-2 to TRBJ2-4; 9 bases match TRBD2. This CDR3 has 15 amino acids. The germline CDR1 and CDR2 sequences are SGHTA and FQGNSA. With V trimmed by 6 bases and J by 6 bases, 9 bases remained unmatched. The CDR3 sequence is CASRSQAGGGNIQYF. CDR3 sequence (DNA): TGTGCCAGCAGATCCCAAGCGGGGGGTGGAAACATTCAGTACTTC. Combining the CDR3 with reference TRBV7-2 and TRBJ2-4 gives the whole variable domain GAGVSQSPSNKVTEKGKDVELRCDPISGHTALYWYRQSLGQGLEFLIYFQGNSAPDKSGLPSDRFSAERTGGSVSTLTIQRTQQEDSAVYLCASRSQAGGGNIQYFGAGTRLSVL.

The chain couples TRBV11-3 to TRBJ1-1; D not certain. Trimming removed 3 bases from V and 0 bases from J, with 5 bases in between. Germline CDR1 SGHNT, CDR2 YENEEA. This CDR3 contains 13 residues. In DNA, the CDR3 is TGTGCCAGCAGCTTTTCCATGAACACTGAAGCTTTCTTT. As protein: CASSFSMNTEAFF. Looking up the rest from reference TRBV11-3 and TRBJ1-1 gives the full variable domain: EAGVVQSPRYKIIEKKQPVAFWCNPISGHNTLYWYLQNLGQGPELLIRYENEEAVDDSQLPKDRFSAERLKGVDSTLKIQPAELGDSAVYLCASSFSMNTEAFFGQGTRLTVV.

The rearrangement uses TRBV18 and TRBJ2-5, with TRBD1 identical over 11 bases. V gave up 6 bases and J gave up 5 bases; unmatched junction bases: 14. CDR3 length: 17 residues. Germline lookup yields CDR1 KGHSH and CDR2 LQKENI. CDR3: CASSPPGTGGDGETQYF. The CDR3 region has the DNA TGTGCCAGCTCCCCCCCCGGGACAGGGGGTGATGGGGAGACCCAGTACTTC.

The V gene is TRBV6-5, the J gene TRBJ2-3; 7 nucleotides agree with TRBD2. The CDR3 extends over 16 amino acids. Germline V gene sequence: CDR1 MNHEY, CDR2 SVGAGI. Trimming took 2 bases from V and 1 from J; bases not matched to a gene: 6. The CDR3 spells CASSYDGAGGTDTQYF. CDR3 nucleotide sequence: TGTGCCAGCAGTTACGACGGGGCGGGGGGCACAGATACGCAGTATTTT.

The chain combines TRBV20-1 with TRBJ2-3; no clear D gene. From germline, CDR1 is DFQATT and CDR2 SNEGSKA (reference sequence). This CDR3 region has 11 residues. Trimming took off 6 bases at V and 7 bases at J, with 11 bases between the two ends. CDR3 nucleotide sequence: TGCAGTGCCCCCTTTGGGCATACGCAGTATTTT. Its translation: CSAPFGHTQYF.

The chain combines TRBV10-3 with TRBJ1-2; D is possibly TRBD1 (6 bases). The CDR3 spans 13 residues. Germline V gene data show CDR1 as ENHRY and CDR2 as SYGVKD. V lost 5 bases to trimming and J lost 3 bases, with 10 bases between them. In DNA form, the CDR3 reads TGTGCCATCAGTTCAGGGGTAGACTATGGCTACACCTTC. This gives the protein CAISSGVDYGYTF.

Of note for this clone: Other DNA sequences from this sample encode an identical CDR3 as well. The rearrangement joins TRBV7-6 to TRBJ2-5; D unresolved. Trimming left V 6 bases short and J 0 bases short, with 2 bases between. The CDR3 has 11 residues. Germline CDR1 reads SGHVS; CDR2 reads FNYEAQ. The CDR3 DNA is TGTGCCAGCAGTTACCAAGAGACCCAGTACTTC. Protein product: CASSYQETQYF.

V is TRBV4-1 and J is TRBJ1-4; TRBD1 might be the D (6 bases). CDR1 MGHRA and CDR2 YSYEKL come from the germline V gene. V was clipped by 9 bases and J by 8 bases, with 16 bases between them. This CDR3 is 13 amino acids long. The CDR3 reads CASQQGRGEKLFF. CDR3 DNA: TGCGCCAGTCAGCAGGGGAGAGGGGAAAAACTGTTTTTT.

V gene TRBV6-5 combines with J gene TRBJ2-3; 7 bases fit TRBD2. From germline, CDR1 is MNHEY and CDR2 SVGAGI. The CDR3 has 16 residues. V trimming: 0 bases; J trimming: 1 base; junction bases outside the gene matches: 4. The CDR3 loop is CASSYSFREGTDTQYF. In DNA, the CDR3 is TGTGCCAGCAGTTACTCGTTTCGGGAGGGCACAGATACGCAGTATTTT.

The sample holds a few counts of this clone. As DNA, the CDR3 is TGTGCCAGCAGAACCGGACAGGGGAGGAACACTGAAGCTTTCTTT. It translates to CASRTGQGRNTEAFF. The genes are TRBV27 and TRBJ1-1; 9 positions agree with TRBD1. The CDR3 consists of 15 residues. The V gene's germline CDR1 is MNHEY and CDR2 SMNVEV (reference sequence). Trimming cost V 6 bases and J 1 base; bases outside gene matches: 6.

The chain recombines TRBV6-5 with TRBJ2-7; unclear D gene. The CDR3 totals 11 residues. V was shortened by 6 bases and J by 5 bases, with 8 bases between the two germline ends. Per the germline V gene, CDR1 is MNHEY and CDR2 is SVGAGI. The CDR3 sequence: CASSRTNEQYF. CDR3 bases: TGTGCCAGCAGCCGAACCAACGAGCAGTACTTC.

The gene calls are TRBV7-2 and TRBJ2-3, with unresolved D. Germline V gene lookup returns CDR1 SGHTA and CDR2 FQGNSA. The CDR3 sequence is 14 residues long. V dropped 1 base and J dropped 5 bases, with 10 bases sitting between them. CDR3 nucleotides: TGTGCCAGCAGCTTAGGGCTTGGTGGAGATACGCAGTATTTT. The encoded protein is CASSLGLGGDTQYF.